One sample yielded the 9 T cell receptor beta chains listed below, sequenced in a study of molecular identifiers for immune sequencing clone quantification. TCRdb processed the PCR reads anew with MiXCR; each CDR3 protein has one entry. The sample holds tens of thousands of distinct CDR3 sequences, 15% to 20% seen once. The sample comprised naive CD8+ T cells from blood, with Jurkat cell RNA spiked in. The subset denotes: FACS-sorted CD8+CD4-CCR7+CD45RA+ naive T cells. These receptor sequences come from a human donor in good health. Some libraries in this study had Jurkat cell RNA spiked in.

The CDR3 reads CASKPEAYFEKLFF. CDR3 bases: TGTGCCAGCAAACCGGAGGCTTATTTTGAAAAACTGTTTTTT. The J gene is TRBJ1-4, the V gene TRBV12-3 or TRBV12-4; no definite D call. Trimming took off 7 bases at V and 7 bases at J, with 16 bases between the two ends. This CDR3 has 14 amino acids.

The chain joins TRBV6-5 to TRBJ2-3; 8 bases map to TRBD2. This CDR3 is built from 16 residues. Germline CDR1 MNHEY, CDR2 SVGAGI. The V segment lost 2 bases and the J segment 2 bases; nucleotides outside the gene matches: 6. The CDR3, as DNA: TGTGCCAGCAGTTACCAGAGCGGGAGTTACACAGATACGCAGTATTTT. It codes for CASSYQSGSYTDTQYF.

This clonotype was seen at least ten times. This rearrangement joins TRBV20-1 to TRBJ2-3, with a tentative D call TRBD1 (6 bases). This CDR3 region has 16 residues. The germline V and J ends were trimmed by 1 base and 3 bases, with 17 bases remaining between them. The V gene's germline CDR1 is DFQATT and CDR2 SNEGSKA (reference sequence). This CDR3 reads CSARAEGQPKTDTQYF. Written as DNA, the CDR3 is TGCAGTGCTAGAGCAGAGGGACAACCAAAGACAGATACGCAGTATTTT.

This clonotype has just a few counts. The genes are TRBV27 and TRBJ1-6, with D tentatively TRBD1 (5 bases). Looked up from germline, CDR1 is MNHEY and CDR2 is SMNVEV (reference sequence). This CDR3 contains 14 residues. With 5 bases removed from V and 9 bases from J, the gap between germline ends came to 14 bases. DNA of the CDR3: TGTGCCAGCAGTCCACAGGCAGATATTTCACCCCTCCACTTT. Amino acids: CASSPQADISPLHF.

Only one count was recorded for this clonotype. DNA of the CDR3: TGTGCCAGCACCTATCGACCCGACGGGCAGTACTTC. This translates into CASTYRPDGQYF. The chain recombines TRBV12-3 or TRBV12-4 with TRBJ2-7; D remains ambiguous. This CDR3 is 12 amino acids long. V was trimmed by 7 bases and J by 9 bases, leaving 16 bases between them.

This clonotype occurred a few times. The V gene is TRBV3-1, the J gene TRBJ2-7; possible D gene TRBD1, 6 bases. CDR3 length: 14 amino acids. The germline V gene has CDR1 LGHDT and CDR2 YNNKEL (reference sequence). V was trimmed by 2 bases and J by 4 bases, leaving 12 bases between them. CDR3 sequence (DNA): TGTGCCAGCAGCCAATATAACAGGGATTACGAGCAGTACTTC. As protein: CASSQYNRDYEQYF.

Concerning this clonotype: Possible read error: a much larger clone is one base away. The rearrangement joins TRBV18 to TRBJ1-1; D might be TRBD1 (6 bases). This CDR3 has 14 residues. The germline gives CDR1 KGHSH, CDR2 LQKENI. In nucleotides, the CDR3 is TGTGTCAGCTCACTTGAGGACAGTGGGACTGAAGCTTTCTTT. Amino acid sequence: CVSSLEDSGTEAFF. The full variable domain, rest sourced from reference TRBV18 and TRBJ1-1, is NAGVMQNPRHLVRRRGQEARLRCSPMKGHSHVYWYRQLPEEGLKFMVYLQKENIIDESGMPKERFSAEFPKEGPSILRIQQVVRGDSAAYFCVSSLEDSGTEAFFGQGTRLTVV.

Concerning this clonotype itself: This may be a read error, as it is one base from a much larger clone. This chain uses TRBV11-3 with TRBJ1-1, with 7 bases aligning to TRBD1. CDR3 length equals 16 residues. CDR1 and CDR2 (germline): SGHNT, YENEEA. The CDR3 region is CASSSARQGMGTEASF. CDR3 DNA: TGTGCCAGCAGTTCCGCGCGACAGGGTATGGGCACTGAAGCTTCCTTT.

Remarks on this clonotype: Possible read error: a much larger clone is one base away. This chain connects TRBV4-2 to TRBJ1-5, with D perhaps TRBD1 (5 bases). The CDR3 is 16 residues long. Germline-derived CDR1 and CDR2 are LGHNA and YNFKEQ. V was pared by 4 bases and J by 5 bases, with 18 bases between. The CDR3 DNA reads as TGTGCCAGCAGCCCGTTCTATCCAGGGCCCGATCAGCCCCAGCATTTT. The encoded protein is CASSPFYPGPDQPQHF.